A single TCR beta chain is shown here with its context. Antigen: not known. This CDR3 has 14 residues. Germline-derived CDR1 and CDR2 are SGHRS and YFSETQ. V lost 3 bases to trimming and J lost 5 bases; unmatched junction nucleotides: 6. Donors uniformly comprised healthy Caucasians. This entry comes from a study of identical twins. Study-wide results and caveats: Findings depended on cross-sectional statistics rather than tracking the same donors.

TCRdb fed the 5' RACE reads into MiXCR, producing one record per CDR3 protein. The sample carries under 900,000 distinct CDR3 sequences, more than 9% recorded once. These data are also associated with another study on yellow fever vaccine responses in identical twins.

The sequence derives from a young woman in good health. Sequencing was carried out using PBMCs. The chain links TRBV5-1 to TRBJ2-7; 9 bases agree with TRBD1. The CDR3 region is CASSYGTGSDEQYF. CDR3 bases: TGCGCCAGCAGCTACGGGACAGGGTCCGACGAGCAGTACTTC. Filled out from reference TRBV5-1 and TRBJ2-7, the complete variable domain reads KAGVTQTPRYLIKTRGQQVTLSCSPISGHRSVSWYQQTPGQGLQFLFEYFSETQRNKGNFPGRFSGRQFSNSRSEMNVSTLELGDSALYLCASSYGTGSDEQYFGPGTRLTVT.